This TCR beta chain derives from a study of shared clonotypes between healthy human individuals. The wider study: Each donor's CD8 memory used one plate, CD8 naive two, each CD4 subset three.

Naive CD8 cells lacked CD45RO, underwent positive selection for CCR7 and left out terminally differentiated effector memory CD45RA+ cells. The table came from immunoSEQ multiplex PCR; TCRdb's copy has only in-frame clones and leaves some out. Here the sample spans some 600,000 clones, 90% to 97% being singletons. Points on this clone: Its antigen is not known.

Germline loops: CDR1 SGHAT, CDR2 FQNNGV. V gave up 4 bases and J gave up 3 bases, with 9 bases separating them. The CDR3 consists of 13 residues. The study, taken as a whole, reports: Researchers found naive subsets generally carried larger estimated richness than memory subsets.

The sample consisted of naive CD8+ T cells sorted from blood. This rearrangement joins TRBV11-2 to TRBJ1-2; D is perhaps TRBD1 (6 bases). The sequence was collected from a woman under 40 in good health. The CDR3, as DNA: TGTGCCAGCAGCTCCGGACAGCACTATGGCTACACCTTC. This gives the protein CASSSGQHYGYTF.